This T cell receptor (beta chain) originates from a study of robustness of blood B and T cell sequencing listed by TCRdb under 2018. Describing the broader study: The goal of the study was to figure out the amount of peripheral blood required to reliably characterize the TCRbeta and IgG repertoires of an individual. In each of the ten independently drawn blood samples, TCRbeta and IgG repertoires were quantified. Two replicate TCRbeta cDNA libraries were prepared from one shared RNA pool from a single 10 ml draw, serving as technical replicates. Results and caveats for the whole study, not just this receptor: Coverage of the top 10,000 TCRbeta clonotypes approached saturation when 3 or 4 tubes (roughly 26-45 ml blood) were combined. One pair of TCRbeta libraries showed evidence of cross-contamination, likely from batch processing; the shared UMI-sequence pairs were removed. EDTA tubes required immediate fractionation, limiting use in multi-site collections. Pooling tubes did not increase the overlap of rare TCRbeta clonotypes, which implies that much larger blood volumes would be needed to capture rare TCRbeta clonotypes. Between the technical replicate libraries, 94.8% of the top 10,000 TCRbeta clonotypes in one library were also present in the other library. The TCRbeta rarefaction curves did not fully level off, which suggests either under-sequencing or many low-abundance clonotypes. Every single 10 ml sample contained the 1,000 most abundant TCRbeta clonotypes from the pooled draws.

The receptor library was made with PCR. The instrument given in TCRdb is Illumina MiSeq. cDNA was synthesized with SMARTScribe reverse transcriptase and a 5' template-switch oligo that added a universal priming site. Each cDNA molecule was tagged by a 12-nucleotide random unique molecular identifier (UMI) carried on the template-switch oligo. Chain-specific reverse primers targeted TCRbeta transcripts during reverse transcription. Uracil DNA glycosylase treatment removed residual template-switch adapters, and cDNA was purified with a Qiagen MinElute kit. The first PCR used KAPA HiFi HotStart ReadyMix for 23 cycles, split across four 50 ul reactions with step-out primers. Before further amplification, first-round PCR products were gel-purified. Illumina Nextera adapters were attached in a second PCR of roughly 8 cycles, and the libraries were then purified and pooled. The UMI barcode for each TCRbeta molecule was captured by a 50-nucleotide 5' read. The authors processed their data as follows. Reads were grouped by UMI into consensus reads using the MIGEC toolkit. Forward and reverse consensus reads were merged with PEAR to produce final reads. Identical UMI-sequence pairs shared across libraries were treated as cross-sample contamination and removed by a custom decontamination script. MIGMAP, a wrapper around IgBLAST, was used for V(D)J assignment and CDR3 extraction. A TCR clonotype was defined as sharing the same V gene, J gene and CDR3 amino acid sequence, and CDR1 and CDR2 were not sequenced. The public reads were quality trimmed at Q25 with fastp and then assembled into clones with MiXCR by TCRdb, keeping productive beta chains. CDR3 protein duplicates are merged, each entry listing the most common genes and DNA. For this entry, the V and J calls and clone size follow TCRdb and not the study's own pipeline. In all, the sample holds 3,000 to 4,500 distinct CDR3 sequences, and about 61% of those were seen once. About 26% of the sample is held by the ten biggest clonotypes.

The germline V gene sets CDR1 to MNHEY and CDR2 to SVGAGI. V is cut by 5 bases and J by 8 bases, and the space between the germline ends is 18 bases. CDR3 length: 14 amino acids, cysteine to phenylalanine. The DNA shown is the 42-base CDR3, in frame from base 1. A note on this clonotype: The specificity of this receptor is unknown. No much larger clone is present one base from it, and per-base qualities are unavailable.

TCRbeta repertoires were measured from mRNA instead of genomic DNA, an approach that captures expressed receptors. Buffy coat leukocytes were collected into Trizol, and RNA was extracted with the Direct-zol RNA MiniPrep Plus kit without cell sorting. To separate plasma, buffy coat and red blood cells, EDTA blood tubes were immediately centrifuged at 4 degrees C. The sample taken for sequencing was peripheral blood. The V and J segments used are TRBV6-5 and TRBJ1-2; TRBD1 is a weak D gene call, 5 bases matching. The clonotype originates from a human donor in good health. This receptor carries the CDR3 CASSRRAFTEGYTF. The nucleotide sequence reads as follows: TGTGCCAGCAGTCGCAGGGCGTTTACAGAAGGCTACACCTTC.